This TCR beta chain appears in the sequencing data of a study of T cell responses to AZD1222 COVID-19 vaccine. Details on this clone: The antigen is unknown.

The germline V and J ends were trimmed by 7 bases and 0 bases, with 8 bases remaining between them. Germline assignment: CDR1 ENHRY and CDR2 SYGVKD. CDR3 length equals 13 residues. Only in-frame clones appear in the TCRdb table, and some are missing; sequencing was by immunoSEQ multiplex PCR. This table holds 77,000 or so clones, just over 90% found once. Study-wide results and caveats: The reported proportion of spike-specific TCRs targeting unmutated variant regions was nearly half. The CD4 TCRs associated with vaccination extended across spike and predominated at 160-218 and 743-854. White British donors predominated, females outnumbered males, and clonal diversity was possibly underestimated. Sampling captured repertoires only after the peak T cell response.

This receptor was taken from an adult in good health. The sample in question was peripheral blood, obtained on day 0 of MenACWY control vaccination. V usage is TRBV10-3 and J usage is TRBJ2-3; D perhaps matches TRBD2 (5 bases). Here the CDR3 reads CAITEGSTDTQYF. CDR3 sequence (DNA): TGTGCCATCACCGAGGGAAGCACAGATACGCAGTATTTT.